These T cell receptor beta chains were read from a single sample in a study of cytomegalovirus exposure and HLA in healthy donors. Assay: immunoSEQ multiplex PCR; the TCRdb copy retains only in-frame clones and omits some. The table lists around 160,000 clones, over 75% of them singletons. Sequencing used PBMCs. These receptors all come from a man aged 18 to 29 in good health and CMV-seropositive. Both conserved end residues are part of each CDR3. The order of the fields is V gene, clone size, D gene, J gene, CDR3 DNA, CDR3 protein. The D gene is left open where the match is weak. A clone size is listed for some rows: how often the clone was seen (once, few, many), or a class if it is expanded.

TRBV7-8	.	TRBD2	TRBJ2-7	TGTGCCAGCAGCCTCCTGACTAGCGGGGATTCCCTATATGAGCAGTACTTC	CASSLLTSGDSLYEQYF
TRBV13	.	.	TRBJ1-3	TGTGCCAGCAGCTTAGCAGAAAGTGGAAACACCATATATTTT	CASSLAESGNTIYF
TRBV9	.	.	TRBJ2-2	TGTGCCAGCAGCCCAAGACGACTATCGAACACCGGGGAGCTGTTTTTT	CASSPRRLSNTGELFF
TRBV7-9	.	.	TRBJ1-5	TGTGCCAGCAGCCTCACAGGCAATCAGCCCCAGCATTTT	CASSLTGNQPQHF
TRBV20-1	once	.	TRBJ1-4	TGCAGTGCTGTCAATAATGAAAAACTGTTTTTT	CSAVNNEKLFF
TRBV9	.	.	TRBJ1-1	TGTGCCAGCGGCGCGGGAGGAGGTGAAGCTTTCTTT	CASGAGGGEAFF
TRBV7-9	.	.	TRBJ2-3	TGTGCCAGCAGCCCACGGTTCGAGGCGCATTTCACAGATACGCAGTATTTT	CASSPRFEAHFTDTQYF
TRBV7-2	.	TRBD1	TRBJ1-5	TGTGCCAGCAGCCGGGACAGCCAGAGTCGGCCCCAGCATTTT	CASSRDSQSRPQHF
TRBV7-9	.	TRBD2	TRBJ2-5	TGTGCCAGCAGCTTTGCCCTAGCGGACCAGTACTTC	CASSFALADQYF
TRBV21-1	.	.	TRBJ2-5	TGTGCCAGCAGCCGTCGGGACAGACAAGGGAAGACCCAGTACTTC	CASSRRDRQGKTQYF
TRBV12-5	.	TRBD1	TRBJ1-5	TGTGCTAGTGGTTTGGTCCCGACAGGGGGAAATCAGCCCCAGCATTTT	CASGLVPTGGNQPQHF
TRBV9	.	TRBD1	TRBJ1-1	TGTGCCAGCAGCGTAGCTCCGGACAGGGGAATTGAAGCTTTCTTT	CASSVAPDRGIEAFF
TRBV7-3	.	TRBD2	TRBJ2-7	TGTGCCAGCAGCCTTCATAGCGGGGGGCCCACCTACGAGCAGTACTTC	CASSLHSGGPTYEQYF
TRBV30	once	.	TRBJ1-2	TGTGCCTGGACCCCCCTGGGGCCCGTAGGCTACACCTTC	CAWTPLGPVGYTF
TRBV7-2	.	TRBD2	TRBJ2-5	TGTGCCAGCAGGCTAGCGGGCACCCAAGAGACCCAGTACTTC	CASRLAGTQETQYF
TRBV11-2	.	.	TRBJ2-5	TGTGCCAGCAGCTTGCGATTTCAAGAGACCCAGTACTTC	CASSLRFQETQYF
TRBV6-5	few	TRBD1	TRBJ1-5	TGTGCCAGCAGTGCGAGACAGGGTTTCAATCAGCCCCAGCATTTT	CASSARQGFNQPQHF
TRBV7-9	.	TRBD1	TRBJ2-5	TGTGCCAGCAGGTCGACAGGGAATAAGGAGACCCAGTACTTC	CASRSTGNKETQYF
TRBV7-9	.	TRBD2	TRBJ2-5	TGTGCCAGCAGCATCGGGGGGGACCAAGAGACCCAGTACTTC	CASSIGGDQETQYF
TRBV27	once	TRBD1	TRBJ2-7	TGTGCCAGCAGACCCGGGACAGGGAATGAGCAGTACTTC	CASRPGTGNEQYF
TRBV14	.	.	TRBJ1-2	TGTGCCAGCAGCCTGGCTCCTGGAGGTGGCGGCCACACCTTC	CASSLAPGGGGHTF
TRBV27	.	.	TRBJ2-3	TGTGCCAGCAGTTTAGCTGGGCATACGCAGTATTTT	CASSLAGHTQYF
TRBV6-1	.	.	TRBJ1-1	TGTGCCAGCAGTGAATTGAATCTGGGGGGTGAAGCTTTCTTT	CASSELNLGGEAFF
TRBV11-2	.	.	TRBJ2-7	TGTGCCAGCAGCATGAAAGTACTAGTTGGCGAGCAGTACTTC	CASSMKVLVGEQYF
TRBV7-8	.	TRBD1	TRBJ1-5	TGTGCCAGCAGCTTGGCCAGGGGGAATCAGCCCCAGCATTTT	CASSLARGNQPQHF
TRBV5-1	.	.	TRBJ2-5	TGCGCCAGCAGCTTGTACGGAGAGCAAGAGACCCAGTACTTC	CASSLYGEQETQYF
TRBV18	.	.	TRBJ1-3	TGTGCCAGCTCACCAAGCCTCGTTGGCGGAACTGGAAACACCACATATTTT	CASSPSLVGGTGNTTYF
TRBV15	.	TRBD1	TRBJ1-2	TGTGCCACCAGCAGAGAACAGGGGACCAACTATGGCTACACCTTC	CATSREQGTNYGYTF
TRBV7-9	.	TRBD1	TRBJ1-1	TGTGCCAGCAGCTTAGAGACAGGGGGAGGGACTGAAGCTTTCTTT	CASSLETGGGTEAFF
TRBV6-6	.	.	TRBJ1-2	TGTGCCAGCAGTGGGCAAGAAATAGATGGCTACACCTTC	CASSGQEIDGYTF
TRBV4-3	few	.	TRBJ1-3	TGCGCCAGCAGCCAAGGAGGGACATCGGCTGGAAACACCATATATTTT	CASSQGGTSAGNTIYF
TRBV6-1	.	.	TRBJ2-1	TGTGCCAGCAGTGAAGCGTTAGGGCTAGCGCTTGAGCAGTTCTTC	CASSEALGLALEQFF
TRBV6-1	.	TRBD2	TRBJ2-7	TGTGCCAGCAGTGATACTGGACTAGCGGGCGCCGCCGAGCAGTACTTC	CASSDTGLAGAAEQYF
TRBV5-1	.	.	TRBJ1-2	TGCGCCAGCAGCTTTGACAGCGCTGGCTACACCTTC	CASSFDSAGYTF
TRBV11-2	.	.	TRBJ2-7	TGTGCCAGCAGCTTAGGATCTACAGCCACAGAGCAGTACTTC	CASSLGSTATEQYF
TRBV11-2	.	.	TRBJ2-7	TGTGCCAGCAGACCCTCCTACTCTGTGCTGTACTTC	CASRPSYSVLYF
TRBV7-9	.	TRBD2	TRBJ2-4	TGTGCCAGCAGCTCGACTAGCGGGGGGGCCTGGGTCAAAAACATTCAGTACTTC	CASSSTSGGAWVKNIQYF
TRBV5-6	.	.	TRBJ1-1	TGTGCCAGCAGCCTATTCCAAGGGGGTGGAAGCACTGAAGCTTTCTTT	CASSLFQGGGSTEAFF
TRBV2	.	.	TRBJ1-5	TGTGCCAGCAGTGACAGGGGCTACAATCAGCCCCAGCATTTT	CASSDRGYNQPQHF
TRBV27	.	.	TRBJ2-2	TGTGCCAGCAGCGTACAGGGCGACACCGGGGAGCTGTTTTTT	CASSVQGDTGELFF
TRBV6-1	.	.	TRBJ2-1	TGTGCCAGCAGTGAATTGCTAGCTTCCAACAATGAGCAGTTCTTC	CASSELLASNNEQFF
TRBV6-1	.	TRBD1	TRBJ2-1	TGTGCCAGCAGGGACAGGGGAGGATATGAGCAGTTCTTC	CASRDRGGYEQFF
TRBV5-8	.	TRBD1	TRBJ2-3	TGTGCCAGCAGTTTCACCTATTCGAACAGGGGGCTTCGCACAGATACGCAGTATTTT	CASSFTYSNRGLRTDTQYF
TRBV5-1	.	.	TRBJ2-7	TGCGCCAGCAGCTTGGCTAGCCCGCCCCTATACGAGCAGTACTTC	CASSLASPPLYEQYF
TRBV18	.	.	TRBJ2-5	TGTGCCAGCTCACCAAGAACAGGTCCGGGGGACCAGTACTTC	CASSPRTGPGDQYF
TRBV7-2	.	.	TRBJ2-7	TGTGCCAGCAGCTACCAGGGGGGATCCAACGAGCAGTACTTC	CASSYQGGSNEQYF
TRBV18	once	TRBD2	TRBJ2-3	TGTGCCAGCTCACCACTGGCTAGCGGACCGACTAGCACAGATACGCAGTATTTT	CASSPLASGPTSTDTQYF
TRBV5-1	.	.	TRBJ2-1	TGCGCCAGCAGCTTGTCCCTAGCCGGGTTCGATGAGCAGTTCTTC	CASSLSLAGFDEQFF
TRBV7-9	.	.	TRBJ2-2	TGTGCCAGCAGCCTTAGCGTGTCGAACACCGGGGAGCTGTTTTTT	CASSLSVSNTGELFF
TRBV28	.	TRBD1	TRBJ2-1	TGTGCCAGCAGTTTCGATACCACCGGACAGGGGGATCTCTCGGGGGGGAAGAGTGAGCAGTTCTTC	CASSFDTTGQGDLSGGKSEQFF
TRBV10-1	few	.	TRBJ1-1	TGCGCCAGCAGTGAGTGGGGCTCCACTGAAGCTTTCTTT	CASSEWGSTEAFF